Below are 13 T cell receptor beta chains sequenced from a single sample in a study of identical twins. TCRdb itself ran the 5' RACE reads through MiXCR, one entry per CDR3 protein. The repertoire holds approximately 670,000 distinct CDR3 sequences, with around 5.7% as singletons. The sample was naive T cells sorted from blood. The receptors derive from a man between 18 and 29 years old in good health.

This clonotype was picked up a small number of times. The V gene is TRBV10-3, the J gene TRBJ2-7, with D unclear. V was trimmed by 6 bases and J by 4 bases, leaving 10 bases between them. CDR3 length: 12 residues. CDR1 is ENHRY, CDR2 SYGVKD, per germline. As DNA, the CDR3 is TGTGCCATCAGAGGATCAGGTTACGAGCAGTACTTC. Translation gives CAIRGSGYEQYF.

The gene calls are TRBV7-2 and TRBJ2-1; D is possibly TRBD2 (5 bases). This CDR3 spans 14 amino acids. Deletions cut 1 base from V and 5 bases from J, with 9 bases between. The germline gives CDR1 SGHTA, CDR2 FQGNSA. The CDR3 nucleotides read TGTGCCAGCAGCTTAGGAGGACTGAACAATGAGCAGTTCTTC. Encoded protein: CASSLGGLNNEQFF.

This clonotype was observed many times. The chain has TRBV27 and TRBJ2-2, with 7 nucleotides matching TRBD1. V lost 5 bases to trimming and J lost 4 bases; unmatched junction nucleotides: 4. This CDR3 contains 14 residues. CDR1 and CDR2 (germline): MNHEY, SMNVEV (reference sequence). The CDR3 DNA is TGTGCCAGCAGTCTTAGGGGGCCCACCGGGGAGCTGTTTTTT. As protein: CASSLRGPTGELFF.

This clonotype was picked up many times. CDR3: CSARGTGWSAFF. For the CDR3, the DNA is TGCAGTGCTAGAGGGACAGGGTGGTCGGCTTTCTTT. The chain uses TRBV20-1 and TRBJ1-1; 8 bases agree with TRBD1. CDR3 size: 12 residues. J lost 11 bases, V lost 1 base, and 6 bases had no gene match. From germline, CDR1 is DFQATT and CDR2 SNEGSKA (reference sequence).

Many counts were recorded for this clonotype. This chain links TRBV15 with TRBJ1-3; D gene ambiguous. This CDR3 is 11 amino acids long. Trimming left V 3 bases short and J 7 bases short, with 4 bases between. The germline CDR1 and CDR2 sequences are LNHNV and YYDKDF (reference sequence). The CDR3 protein is CATSRSNTIYF. The CDR3 coding sequence is TGTGCCACCAGCAGGTCGAACACCATATATTTT.

This clonotype was counted many times. The rearrangement joins TRBV4-1 to TRBJ1-2, with D perhaps matching TRBD1 (5 bases). The V and J ends lost 0 bases and 8 bases respectively, with 16 bases between them. Germline CDR1 and CDR2: MGHRA and YSYEKL. The CDR3 length is 15 residues. The CDR3 bases are TGCGCCAGCAGCCAAGATCGGGGGACTTTGGGCGGCTACACCTTC. The encoded protein is CASSQDRGTLGGYTF.

The chain carries TRBV4-2 and TRBJ2-3; D might be TRBD2 (6 bases). Germline V lookup: CDR1 LGHNA, CDR2 YNFKEQ. V lost 0 bases and J 4 bases, leaving 14 bases between the germline ends. The CDR3 runs to 16 residues. The CDR3 sequence: CASSQESGGSADTQYF. CDR3 nucleotides: TGTGCCAGCAGCCAAGAATCAGGAGGGAGCGCAGATACGCAGTATTTT.

This clonotype was counted at least ten times. The rearrangement links TRBV24-1 to TRBJ2-5, with 9 positions matching TRBD1. The CDR3 length is 15 residues. V gave up 3 bases and J gave up 5 bases; unmatched junction bases: 6. The germline CDR1 and CDR2 sequences are KGHDR and SFDVKD. The CDR3: CATSDRDRVWETQYF. CDR3 sequence (DNA): TGTGCCACCAGTGATCGGGACAGGGTTTGGGAGACCCAGTACTTC.

This clonotype was detected only a few times. The chain couples TRBV7-9 to TRBJ2-7, with TRBD2 as a possible D gene (5 bases). This CDR3 spans 13 amino acids. Trimming cost V 3 bases and J 1 base, with 7 bases left between them. CDR1 and CDR2 from the germline V gene are SEHNR and FQNEAQ (reference sequence). The CDR3, as DNA: TGTGCCAGCAGCTTCGGGAAATCCTACGAGCAGTACTTC. This translates into CASSFGKSYEQYF. Filled out from reference TRBV7-9 and TRBJ2-7, the complete variable domain reads DTGVSQNPRHKITKRGQNVTFRCDPISEHNRLYWYRQTLGQGPEFLTYFQNEAQLEKSRLLSDRFSAERPKGSFSTLEIQRTEQGDSAMYLCASSFGKSYEQYFGPGTRLTVT.

This clonotype was observed at least ten times. This sequence joins TRBV10-3 and TRBJ1-1; 8 bases are a match to TRBD1. From germline, CDR1 is ENHRY and CDR2 SYGVKD. The V gene end was trimmed by 4 bases and the J gene end by 9 bases; junction bases not matched to a gene: 1. This CDR3 has 11 residues. In nucleotides, the CDR3 is TGTGCCATCAGTGGGACAGGGAAAGCTTTCTTT. Its translation is CAISGTGKAFF.

In this sample, this clonotype turned up many times. DNA for the CDR3: TGTGCCAGCAGCATTACTAGCGGGAGGGCCCTTTACACAGATACGCAGTATTTT. Encoded protein: CASSITSGRALYTDTQYF. This chain joins TRBV12-3 or TRBV12-4 and TRBJ2-3; the match to TRBD2 covers 13 bases. V gave up 6 bases and J gave up 2 bases; unmatched junction bases: 11. CDR3 length: 18 residues.

This clonotype was seen at least ten times. The CDR3 here is CASSPRDSHYNEQFF. The CDR3 DNA reads as TGTGCCAGCAGCCCCCGGGACTCACATTACAATGAGCAGTTCTTC. The V call is TRBV3-1, the J call TRBJ2-1, with D possibly TRBD2 on 6 matching bases. Trimming shortened V by 4 bases and J by 4 bases, and 14 bases separated the two germline ends. The CDR3 is 15 amino acids. Germline CDR1 and CDR2: LGHDT and YNNKEL (reference sequence).

This clonotype was picked up a small number of times. This chain connects TRBV20-1 to TRBJ1-1; D not resolved. Trimming took off 3 bases at V and 0 bases at J, with 11 bases between the two ends. CDR1 and CDR2 from the germline V gene are DFQATT and SNEGSKA (reference sequence). This CDR3 contains 14 residues. CDR3 DNA sequence: TGCAGTGCTAGCCGCGGCCACATGAACACTGAAGCTTTCTTT. Translating gives CSASRGHMNTEAFF.